These 27 T cell receptor beta chains came from one sample sequenced in a study of blood T cells in healthy people across ages. A J-beta primer mix and a sample-barcoded 5' primer were used in a second PCR of about 7 to 12 cycles. TCRdb processed the 5' RACE reads anew with MiXCR; each CDR3 protein has one entry. Of approximately 1.5 million distinct CDR3 sequences listed, roughly a third are singletons. Sequencing was performed on blood. The receptors stem from a woman aged 30 to 39 in good health.

This clonotype was found many times. The CDR3 DNA is TGCAGTGCCCAAAGCCGGCTAGCGGTCTCTACTAGCACAGATACGCAGTATTTT. It translates to CSAQSRLAVSTSTDTQYF. The chain combines TRBV20-1 with TRBJ2-3; 7 bases map to TRBD2. The CDR3 has 18 amino acids. Losses at the gene ends were 6 bases for V and 0 bases for J; bases not matched to a gene: 18. In germline, CDR1 is DFQATT, CDR2 SNEGSKA (reference sequence).

The CDR3 region is CASSRGGQGAIANYGYTF. The CDR3 region has the DNA TGTGCCAGCAGTCGGGGGGGACAGGGGGCGATAGCTAACTATGGCTACACCTTC. The V gene is TRBV27, the J gene TRBJ1-2; 12 bases line up with TRBD1. This CDR3 contains 18 residues. V lost 5 bases, J lost 0 bases, and 10 bases stayed unmatched. Germline V CDR1 and CDR2: MNHEY, SMNVEV (reference sequence).

The chain combines TRBV20-1 with TRBJ2-5; 8 nucleotides align to TRBD2. CDR3 length equals 14 residues. Germline V gene data show CDR1 as DFQATT and CDR2 as SNEGSKA (reference sequence). The J segment lost 1 base and the V segment lost 5 bases, leaving 6 bases of the junction unmatched. The CDR3 coding sequence is TGCAGTGCTGCGGGGGGCCCCTCCCAAGAGACCCAGTACTTC. It specifies CSAAGGPSQETQYF.

The table lists this clonotype with a few counts. This chain connects TRBV6-6 to TRBJ2-7; D may correspond to TRBD1 or TRBD2 (5 bases each). The germline CDR1 and CDR2 sequences are MNHNY and SVGAGI (reference sequence). CDR3 length: 14 amino acids. V was trimmed by 5 bases and J by 2 bases, leaving 13 bases between them. The CDR3 nucleotides are TGTGCCAGCAGTGCCGGGACCCAGACCTACGAGCAGTACTTC. This gives the protein CASSAGTQTYEQYF.

The chain recombines TRBV6-2 or TRBV6-3 with TRBJ1-5; TRBD1 is a possible D gene (6 bases). Germline V gives CDR1 MNHEY, CDR2 SVGEGT. This CDR3 region has 16 residues. Trimming shortened V by 0 bases and J by 3 bases, and 12 bases separated the two germline ends. The CDR3 coding sequence is TGTGCCAGCAGTTACTCGACAGGCGAACTCAATCAGCCCCAGCATTTT. Its protein product is CASSYSTGELNQPQHF.

This sequence joins TRBV5-1 and TRBJ1-6, with D uncertain. V was cut by 1 base and J by 10 bases, with 3 bases left in between. CDR3 length: 11 amino acids. The V gene's germline CDR1 is SGHRS and CDR2 YFSETQ. The CDR3 loop reads CASSLRSPLHF. CDR3 nucleotides: TGCGCCAGCAGCTTGCGATCACCCCTCCACTTT. Looking up the rest from reference TRBV5-1 and TRBJ1-6 gives the full variable domain: KAGVTQTPRYLIKTRGQQVTLSCSPISGHRSVSWYQQTPGQGLQFLFEYFSETQRNKGNFPGRFSGRQFSNSRSEMNVSTLELGDSALYLCASSLRSPLHFGNGTRLTVT.

The chain carries TRBV12-3 or TRBV12-4 and TRBJ2-1; D gene unclear. Trimming left V 6 bases short and J 3 bases short, with 12 bases between. This CDR3 has 14 amino acids. In DNA, the CDR3 is TGTGCCAGCAGCCCTCCCACCGACTACAATGAGCAGTTCTTC. It codes for CASSPPTDYNEQFF.

This clonotype was recorded only once. This rearrangement joins TRBV4-1 to TRBJ2-1; 7 nucleotides agree with TRBD1. The CDR3 spans 13 residues. The ends lost 10 bases at V and 2 bases at J; junction bases unmatched: 5. CDR1 and CDR2 from the germline V gene are MGHRA and YSYEKL. The CDR3 DNA reads TGCGCCACCCAGGGGGTTACCTACAATGAGCAGTTCTTC. This codes for CATQGVTYNEQFF.

This clonotype was seen at least ten times. The chain employs TRBV29-1 and TRBJ2-3; D might be TRBD1 or TRBD2, each matching 5 bases. The V gene lost 7 bases and the J gene lost 3 bases, with 17 bases spanning the gap. The CDR3 is 14 amino acids. Germline CDR1 SQVTM, CDR2 ANQGSEA. Here the CDR3 reads CSAGGGGTTDTQYF. As DNA, the CDR3 is TGCAGCGCCGGAGGTGGGGGAACTACAGATACGCAGTATTTT.

J is TRBJ2-5 and V is TRBV15; weak D call: TRBD1 (8 bases). Germline assignment: CDR1 LNHNV and CDR2 YYDKDF (reference sequence). The CDR3 has 12 amino acids. Trimming took off 6 bases at V and 11 bases at J, with 16 bases between the two ends. The CDR3 here is CATSQGAGEQYF. The CDR3 DNA is TGTGCCACCAGTCAGGGGGCGGGAGAGCAGTACTTC.

The CDR3 DNA follows: TGTGCCAGCAGGACGAGACAGGGGTCGAACACTGAAGCTTTCTTT. Its protein is CASRTRQGSNTEAFF. The chain joins TRBV12-3 or TRBV12-4 to TRBJ1-1; TRBD1 aligns across 8 bases. The CDR3 contains 15 residues. Losses at the gene ends were 6 bases for V and 1 base for J; bases not matched to a gene: 7.

This clonotype has just a few counts. The V and J genes are TRBV7-2 and TRBJ2-5; D gene uncertain. The length of the CDR3 is 14 residues. V lost 1 base to trimming and J lost 1 base, with 7 bases between them. The germline gives CDR1 SGHTA, CDR2 FQGNSA. As DNA, the CDR3 is TGTGCCAGCAGCTTAGTTATGAGCCAAGAGACCCAGTACTTC. Translated, it gives CASSLVMSQETQYF.

This clonotype was seen a handful of times. The chain carries TRBV12-5 and TRBJ2-3; a possible D gene is TRBD1 (6 bases). Germline CDR1 is LGHNT and CDR2 is FRNRAP. The germline V and J ends were trimmed by 1 base and 0 bases, with 8 bases remaining between them. This CDR3 region has 15 residues. Written as DNA, the CDR3 is TGTGCTAGTGGTTTGGGACAGGTCAGCACAGATACGCAGTATTTT. Translated: CASGLGQVSTDTQYF.

This clonotype occurred a few times. One end of the junction is discordant with germline, which a read error may explain. The chain uses TRBV11-2 and TRBJ2-7; D possibly corresponds to TRBD1 (6 bases). CDR1 SGHAT and CDR2 FQNNGV come from the germline V gene. The CDR3 contains 16 residues. CDR3: CASSSPRGKSGYGQYF. CDR3 sequence (DNA): TGTGCCAGCAGCTCGCCGAGGGGGAAATCAGGCTACGGGCAGTACTTC. The whole variable domain, filled in from reference TRBV11-2 and TRBJ2-7, reads EAGVAQSPRYKIIEKRQSVAFWCNPISGHATLYWYQQILGQGPKLLIQFQNNGVVDDSQLPKDRFSAERLKGVDSTLKIQPAKLEDSAVYLCASSSPRGKSGYGQYFGPGTRLTVT.

This chain uses TRBV12-3 or TRBV12-4 with TRBJ2-2; D might be TRBD1 (6 bases). Trimming took off 6 bases at V and 7 bases at J, with 15 bases between the two ends. The CDR3 runs 14 residues. This CDR3 is CASSRNRVGGELFF. As DNA, the CDR3 is TGTGCCAGCAGCAGAAACAGGGTTGGCGGGGAGCTGTTTTTT.

The chain joins TRBV11-3 to TRBJ2-3, with 13 bases fitting TRBD2. CDR3 length: 18 amino acids. J was trimmed by 0 bases and V by 4 bases; bases with no gene match: 7. Germline assignment: CDR1 SGHNT and CDR2 YENEEA. DNA of the CDR3: TGTGCCAGCAGCTGGGGACTAGCGGGAACCGGAAGCACAGATACGCAGTATTTT. It encodes CASSWGLAGTGSTDTQYF.

This clonotype was seen a few times. V is TRBV11-2 and J is TRBJ2-3; possible D gene TRBD2, 6 bases. This CDR3 has 17 amino acids. Germline V gene data show CDR1 as SGHAT and CDR2 as FQNNGV. V gave up 3 bases and J gave up 0 bases, with 16 bases separating them. In DNA, the CDR3 is TGTGCCAGCAGCTTGACTGGGGGGATGGCCAGCACAGATACGCAGTATTTT. It translates to CASSLTGGMASTDTQYF.

The chain carries TRBV9 and TRBJ2-3; 9 bases are shared with TRBD2. The length of the CDR3 is 17 residues. Germline V lookup: CDR1 SGDLS, CDR2 YYNGEE. V shed 4 bases and J 1 base; nucleotides not matched to a gene: 10. CDR3 region: CASSLSGGGDGTDTQYF. The CDR3 nucleotides read TGTGCCAGCAGCCTTAGCGGGGGAGGAGACGGCACAGATACGCAGTATTTT.

The chain joins TRBV12-3 or TRBV12-4 to TRBJ2-3; D gene ambiguous. Trimming took off 4 bases at V and 4 bases at J, with 9 bases between the two ends. The CDR3 has 13 residues. This CDR3 is CASSWNRADTQYF. CDR3 nucleotide sequence: TGTGCCAGCAGTTGGAATCGAGCAGATACGCAGTATTTT.

The chain links TRBV11-1 to TRBJ1-5, with D possibly TRBD1 on 5 matching bases. The V gene lost 7 bases and the J gene lost 7 bases, with 23 bases spanning the gap. The CDR3 contains 16 residues. Germline CDR1 is SGHAT and CDR2 is FQDESV (reference sequence). The CDR3 DNA follows: TGTGCCAGCAACTTCCCCTTGATGGGGAGGGACCAGCCCCAGCATTTT. Its translation: CASNFPLMGRDQPQHF.

J is TRBJ2-2 and V is TRBV4-1; possible D gene TRBD1, 7 bases. The CDR3 consists of 15 residues. V was cut by 1 base and J by 5 bases, with 11 bases left in between. Germline V gene sequence: CDR1 MGHRA, CDR2 YSYEKL. CDR3 region: CASSQVQGRTGELFF. For the CDR3, the DNA is TGCGCCAGCAGCCAAGTACAGGGGAGGACCGGGGAGCTGTTTTTT.

Details on this clonotype: One end of the junction fails to match germline, which may point to a read error. The chain employs TRBV20-1 and TRBJ2-2, with a tentative D call TRBD2 (7 bases). Germline V gives CDR1 DFQATT, CDR2 SNEGSKA (reference sequence). This CDR3 comprises 13 residues. The CDR3 reads CSAGGLNTGERFF. CDR3 nucleotide sequence: TGCAGTGCCGGGGGGCTAAACACCGGGGAGCGGTTTTTT.

This clonotype was counted only a few times. The CDR3 reads CSARVTSGSATDTQYF. In DNA, the CDR3 is TGCAGTGCTAGAGTGACTAGCGGGAGTGCGACAGATACGCAGTATTTT. The chain employs TRBV20-1 and TRBJ2-3; 12 bases are a match to TRBD2. The CDR3 covers 16 residues. Germline V lookup: CDR1 DFQATT, CDR2 SNEGSKA (reference sequence). Unmatched junction bases numbered 5, after V lost 1 base and J lost 3 bases.

This clonotype was picked up a small number of times. The chain combines TRBV2 with TRBJ1-4; perhaps TRBD1 as D (5 bases). With 2 bases removed from V and 7 bases from J, the gap between germline ends came to 11 bases. Germline loops: CDR1 SNHLY, CDR2 FYNNEI. CDR3 size: 14 residues. The chain's CDR3 is CASSEPGVREKLFF. The CDR3 nucleotides read TGTGCCAGCAGTGAACCGGGGGTGCGTGAAAAACTGTTTTTT.

A few counts support this clonotype. The chain joins TRBV28 to TRBJ2-1; 10 nucleotides align to TRBD2. The CDR3 sequence is 16 residues long. Germline values: CDR1 MDHEN, CDR2 SYDVKM. V shed 3 bases, J shed 8 bases, and the junction held 10 bases outside the gene matches. CDR3 in amino acids: CASSFQASGSVDEQFF. CDR3 coding DNA: TGTGCCAGCAGTTTCCAAGCTAGCGGGAGCGTAGATGAGCAGTTCTTC.

This clonotype was observed many times. The V gene is TRBV12-3 or TRBV12-4, the J gene TRBJ2-7; D uncertain. The CDR3 extends over 14 amino acids. The V end lost 7 bases, the J end lost 1 base, and 14 bases lay between the germline ends. The CDR3 here is CASTTRPSSYEQYF. DNA for the CDR3: TGTGCCAGCACGACCAGGCCTTCTTCCTACGAGCAGTACTTC.

V and J are TRBV24-1 and TRBJ2-3; the D is unclear. CDR3 length: 13 amino acids. The germline CDR1 and CDR2 sequences are KGHDR and SFDVKD. V was shortened by 0 bases and J by 5 bases, with 5 bases between the two germline ends. The CDR3 region has the DNA TGTGCCACCAGTGATTTGCTGGTAGATACGCAGTATTTT. Its translation: CATSDLLVDTQYF.